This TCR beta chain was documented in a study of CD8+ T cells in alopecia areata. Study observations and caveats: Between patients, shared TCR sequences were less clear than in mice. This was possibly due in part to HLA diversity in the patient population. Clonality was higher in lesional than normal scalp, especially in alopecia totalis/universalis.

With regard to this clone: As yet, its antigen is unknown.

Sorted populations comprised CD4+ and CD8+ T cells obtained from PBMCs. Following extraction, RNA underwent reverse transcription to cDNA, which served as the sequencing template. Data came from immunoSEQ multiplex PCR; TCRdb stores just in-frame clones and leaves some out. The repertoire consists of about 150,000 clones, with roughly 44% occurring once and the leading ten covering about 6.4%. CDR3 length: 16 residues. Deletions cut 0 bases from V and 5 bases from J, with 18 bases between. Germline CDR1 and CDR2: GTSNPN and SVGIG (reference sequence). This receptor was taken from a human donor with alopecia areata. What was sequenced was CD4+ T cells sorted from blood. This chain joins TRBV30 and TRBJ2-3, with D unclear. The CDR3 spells CAWSVIGNTPLDTQYF. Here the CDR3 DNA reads TGTGCCTGGAGTGTAATTGGGAACACACCGTTAGATACGCAGTATTTT.